This TCR beta chain emerged from a study of blood T cell repertoires in COVID-19. In the study overall: Acute and convalescent COVID-19 specimens originated in the United States, Italy and Spain.

V lost 5 bases, J lost 8 bases, and 21 bases lay in between. Germline V CDR1 and CDR2: LGHDT, YNNKEL (reference sequence). This CDR3 is built from 15 residues. As processed by the authors: From reference gene primer amplification, estimates of nucleated cell counts were derived. Using immunoSEQ multiplex PCR, the repertoire was profiled, and TCRdb retains in-frame clones only, with some absent. The V and J calls and the clone size are those of that table, but D and trimming were determined from the DNA. The data hold over 25,000 clones, with approximately 77% observed a single time. Sequenced: peripheral blood. V and J are TRBV3-1 (or the pseudogene TRBV3-2) and TRBJ1-2; D is uncertain. This sequence originates from a man older than 75 with active or convalescent COVID-19. CDR3 DNA: TGTGCCAGCAGCGACCGCGGGGTGAGACCTATGGGCTACACCTTC. It yields the protein CASSDRGVRPMGYTF.